This record looks at one T cell receptor beta chain sequence and its context. The data are from a study of blood T cell repertoires in COVID-19. Study overall: The samples span acute and convalescent COVID-19 from the United States, Italy and Spain.

Authors' processing steps: Reference gene primer amplification gave estimated nucleated cell counts. Measured with immunoSEQ multiplex PCR; TCRdb has only the in-frame clones, and not every one. The V and J calls and clone size were taken over from that table, and D and trimming were inferred from the DNA. The sample includes more than 15,000 clones, roughly 80% seen only once; the top ten take about a fifth. Germline V CDR1 and CDR2: WNHNN, SYGVQD (reference sequence). The junction had 15 bases not matched to a gene; V was cut back by 6 bases and J by 0 bases. This CDR3 spans 18 amino acids. Sequenced input: peripheral blood. The rearrangement joins TRBV10-1 to TRBJ2-5; TRBD1 matches at 8 bases. This sequence was found in a man older than 75 with active COVID-19. The CDR3 DNA follows: TGCGCCAGCAGAACCGGGGAGCTCAGGGGGCGCTACCAAGAGACCCAGTACTTC. Translation gives CASRTGELRGRYQETQYF.